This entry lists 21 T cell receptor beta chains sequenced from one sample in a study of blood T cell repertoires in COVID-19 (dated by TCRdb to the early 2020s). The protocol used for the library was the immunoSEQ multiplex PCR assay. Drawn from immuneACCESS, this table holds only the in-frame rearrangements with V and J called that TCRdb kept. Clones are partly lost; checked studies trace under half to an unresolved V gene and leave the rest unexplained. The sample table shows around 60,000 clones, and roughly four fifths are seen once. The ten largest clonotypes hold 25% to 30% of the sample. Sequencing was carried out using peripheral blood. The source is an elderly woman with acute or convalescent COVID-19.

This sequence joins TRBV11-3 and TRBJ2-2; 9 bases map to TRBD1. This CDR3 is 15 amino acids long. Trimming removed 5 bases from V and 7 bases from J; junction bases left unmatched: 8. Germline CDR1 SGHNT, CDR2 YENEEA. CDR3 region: CASSQRTGANGELFF. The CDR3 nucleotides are TGTGCCAGCAGCCAACGGACAGGGGCTAACGGGGAGCTGTTTTTT.

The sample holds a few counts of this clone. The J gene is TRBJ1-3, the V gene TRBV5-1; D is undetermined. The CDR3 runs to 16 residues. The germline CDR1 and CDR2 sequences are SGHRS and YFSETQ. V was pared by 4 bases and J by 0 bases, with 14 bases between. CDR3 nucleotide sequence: TGCGCCAGCAGCCCGAGCGGAAGCTACTCTGGAAACACCATATATTTT. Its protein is CASSPSGSYSGNTIYF.

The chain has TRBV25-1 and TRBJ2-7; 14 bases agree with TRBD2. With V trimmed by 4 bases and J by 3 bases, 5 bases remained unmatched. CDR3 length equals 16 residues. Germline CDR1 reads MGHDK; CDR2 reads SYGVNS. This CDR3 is CASSGGTSGSLYEQYF. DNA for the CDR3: TGTGCCAGCAGTGGGGGGACTAGCGGGAGCCTCTACGAGCAGTACTTC.

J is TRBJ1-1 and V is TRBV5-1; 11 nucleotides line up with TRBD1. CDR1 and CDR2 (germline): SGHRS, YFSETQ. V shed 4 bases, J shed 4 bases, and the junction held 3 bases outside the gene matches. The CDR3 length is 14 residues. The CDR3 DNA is TGCGCCAGCAGCCCCGGACAGGGGGCCACTGAAGCTTTCTTT. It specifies CASSPGQGATEAFF.

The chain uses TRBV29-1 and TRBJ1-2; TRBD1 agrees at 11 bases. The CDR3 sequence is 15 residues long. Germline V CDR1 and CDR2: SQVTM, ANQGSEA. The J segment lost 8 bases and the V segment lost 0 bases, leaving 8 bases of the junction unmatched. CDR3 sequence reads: CSVEEPGTGGMGYTF. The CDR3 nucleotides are TGCAGCGTTGAAGAGCCTGGGACAGGGGGTATGGGCTACACCTTC. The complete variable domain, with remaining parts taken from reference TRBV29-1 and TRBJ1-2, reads SAVISQKPSRDICQRGTSLTIQCQVDSQVTMMFWYRQQPGQSLTLIATANQGSEATYESGFVIDKFPISRPNLTFSTLTVSNMSPEDSSIYLCSVEEPGTGGMGYTFGSGTRLTVV.

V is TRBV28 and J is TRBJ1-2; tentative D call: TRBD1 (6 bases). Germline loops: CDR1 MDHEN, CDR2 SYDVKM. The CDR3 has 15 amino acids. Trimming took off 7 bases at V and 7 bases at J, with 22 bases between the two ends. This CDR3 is CASTSGGGGKRGYTF. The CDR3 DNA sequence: TGTGCCAGCACCTCTGGCGGCGGGGGCAAGCGTGGCTACACCTTC.

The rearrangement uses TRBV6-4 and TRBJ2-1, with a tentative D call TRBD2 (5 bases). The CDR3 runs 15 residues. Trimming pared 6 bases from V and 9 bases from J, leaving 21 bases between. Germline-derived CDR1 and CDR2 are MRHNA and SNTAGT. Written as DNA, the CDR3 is TGTGCCAGCAGCCCGACAAGAGTCGGGGTCGGTGAGCAGTTCTTC. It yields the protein CASSPTRVGVGEQFF.

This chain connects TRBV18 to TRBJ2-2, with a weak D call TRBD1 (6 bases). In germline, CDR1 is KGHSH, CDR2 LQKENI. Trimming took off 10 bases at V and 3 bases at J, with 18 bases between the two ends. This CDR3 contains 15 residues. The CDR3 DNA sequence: TGTGCCAACCCGACTGGGACATCCGACACCGGGGAGCTGTTTTTT. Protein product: CANPTGTSDTGELFF.

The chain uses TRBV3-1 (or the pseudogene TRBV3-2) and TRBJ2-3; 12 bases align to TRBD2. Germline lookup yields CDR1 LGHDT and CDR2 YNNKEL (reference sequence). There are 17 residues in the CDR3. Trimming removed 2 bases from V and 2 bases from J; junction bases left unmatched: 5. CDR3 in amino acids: CASSQRLAGEYTDTQYF. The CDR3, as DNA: TGTGCCAGCAGCCAAAGACTAGCGGGAGAGTACACAGATACGCAGTATTTT.

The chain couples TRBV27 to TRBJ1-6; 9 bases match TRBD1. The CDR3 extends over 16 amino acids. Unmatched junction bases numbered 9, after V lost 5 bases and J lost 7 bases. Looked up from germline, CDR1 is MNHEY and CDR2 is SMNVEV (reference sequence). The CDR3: CASSSLSGTGNSPLHF. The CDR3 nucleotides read TGTGCCAGCAGTAGCCTGTCCGGGACAGGGAATTCACCCCTCCACTTT.

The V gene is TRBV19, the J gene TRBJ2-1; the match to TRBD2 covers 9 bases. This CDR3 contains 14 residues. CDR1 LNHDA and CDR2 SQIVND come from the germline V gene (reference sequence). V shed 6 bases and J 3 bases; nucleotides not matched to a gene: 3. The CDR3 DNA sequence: TGTGCCAGTAGCAGACTAGCGGACTACAATGAGCAGTTCTTC. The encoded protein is CASSRLADYNEQFF.

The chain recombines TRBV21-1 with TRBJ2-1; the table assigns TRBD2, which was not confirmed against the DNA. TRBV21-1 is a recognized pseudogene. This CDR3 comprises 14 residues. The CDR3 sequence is CASSHRETYNEQFF. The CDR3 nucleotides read TGTGCCAGCAGTCACCGGGAGACCTACAATGAGCAGTTCTTC.

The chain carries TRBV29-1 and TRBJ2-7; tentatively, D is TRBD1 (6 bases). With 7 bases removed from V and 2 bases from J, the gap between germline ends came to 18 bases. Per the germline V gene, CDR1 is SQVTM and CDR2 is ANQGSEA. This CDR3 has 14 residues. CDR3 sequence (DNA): TGCAGCGCCCAAGACGGGACACCGACCTACGAGCAGTACTTC. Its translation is CSAQDGTPTYEQYF.

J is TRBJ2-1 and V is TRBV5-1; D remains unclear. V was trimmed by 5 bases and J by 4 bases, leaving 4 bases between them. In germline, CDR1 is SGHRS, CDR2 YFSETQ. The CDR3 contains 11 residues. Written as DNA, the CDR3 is TGCGCCAGCAGACAGTACAATGAGCAGTTCTTC. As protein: CASRQYNEQFF.

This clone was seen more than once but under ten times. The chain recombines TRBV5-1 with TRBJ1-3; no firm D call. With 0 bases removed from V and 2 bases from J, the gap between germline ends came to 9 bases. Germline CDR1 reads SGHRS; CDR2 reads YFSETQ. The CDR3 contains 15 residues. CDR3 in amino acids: CASSLVGSPGNTIYF. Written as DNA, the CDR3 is TGCGCCAGCAGCTTGGTGGGGAGCCCTGGAAACACCATATATTTT.

The CDR3, as DNA: TGTGCCAGCAGCGCCACAGCCGGGACTTACGTTCAGTACTTC. This translates into CASSATAGTYVQYF. The chain uses TRBV7-2 and TRBJ2-4; the D gene is possibly TRBD2 (6 bases). In germline, CDR1 is SGHTA, CDR2 FQGNSA. The CDR3 loop spans 14 amino acids. V gave up 5 bases and J gave up 11 bases, with 19 bases separating them.

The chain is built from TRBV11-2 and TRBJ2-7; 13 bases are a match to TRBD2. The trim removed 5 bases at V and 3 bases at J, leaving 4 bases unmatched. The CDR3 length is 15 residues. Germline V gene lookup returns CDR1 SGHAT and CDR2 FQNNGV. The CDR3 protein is CASSHGTSGDYEQYF. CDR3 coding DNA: TGTGCCAGCAGCCACGGGACTAGCGGGGACTACGAGCAGTACTTC.

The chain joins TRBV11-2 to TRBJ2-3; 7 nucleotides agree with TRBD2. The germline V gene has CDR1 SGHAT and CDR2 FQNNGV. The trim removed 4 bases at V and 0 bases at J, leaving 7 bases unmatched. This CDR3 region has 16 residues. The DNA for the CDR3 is TGTGCCAGCAGCTGGACCCTAGCGGCAAGCACAGATACGCAGTATTTT. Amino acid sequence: CASSWTLAASTDTQYF.

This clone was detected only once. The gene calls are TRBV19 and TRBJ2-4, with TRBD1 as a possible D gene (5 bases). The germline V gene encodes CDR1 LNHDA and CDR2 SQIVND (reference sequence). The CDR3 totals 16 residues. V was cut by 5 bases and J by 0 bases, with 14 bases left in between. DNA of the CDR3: TGTGCCAGTAGTCCCGGACAAAGAGTAGCCAAAAACATTCAGTACTTC. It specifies CASSPGQRVAKNIQYF.

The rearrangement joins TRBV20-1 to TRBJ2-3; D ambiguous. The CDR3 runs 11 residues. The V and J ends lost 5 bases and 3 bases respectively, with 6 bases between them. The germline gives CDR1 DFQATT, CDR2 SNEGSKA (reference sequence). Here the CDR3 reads CSAEHTDTQYF. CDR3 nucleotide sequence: TGCAGTGCTGAACATACAGATACGCAGTATTTT.

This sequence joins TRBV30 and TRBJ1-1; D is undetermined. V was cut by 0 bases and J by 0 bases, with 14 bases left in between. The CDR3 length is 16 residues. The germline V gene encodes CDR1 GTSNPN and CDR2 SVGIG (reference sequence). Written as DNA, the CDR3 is TGTGCCTGGAGTGTAAAGGCAGGCCCAATGAACACTGAAGCTTTCTTT. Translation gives CAWSVKAGPMNTEAFF.